The rows below give T cell receptor beta chains drawn from one sample of a study of CD8 T cells in Susac syndrome. MiXCR, applied by TCRdb to the immunoSEQ multiplex PCR reads, yields one record per CDR3 protein. The sample includes 200,000 to 250,000 distinct CDR3 sequences, approximately 94% seen only once; the top ten take 0.15%. The specimen sequenced was CD4+ T cells from PBMCs. These receptors came from a human donor with Susac syndrome. CDR3s include the opening cysteine and the closing phenylalanine or tryptophan.

v_call: TRBV19
cdr3_aa: CASSPDRGVISNQPQHF

v_call: TRBV4-3
cdr3_aa: CASSQSPTQGTGELFF

v_call: TRBV30
cdr3_aa: CAGRTGISEKLFF

v_call: TRBV10-3
cdr3_aa: CAISGGGLLSGNTIYF

v_call: TRBV9
cdr3_aa: CASSVATRPSGGSDNEQFF

v_call: TRBV19
cdr3_aa: CASSIHGVEAFF

v_call: TRBV6-2/TRBV6-3
cdr3_aa: CASSSPPTGNYEQYF

v_call: TRBV9
cdr3_aa: CASSGQSSNYGYTF

v_call: TRBV30
cdr3_aa: CAWSPNRGVDTQYF

v_call: TRBV11-2
cdr3_aa: CASSLGPGQAIYGYTF

v_call: TRBV7-9
cdr3_aa: CASSREDRGAFF

v_call: TRBV7-6
cdr3_aa: CASSSSGGGYTF

v_call: TRBV30
cdr3_aa: CACQEGNQPQHF

v_call: TRBV7-3
cdr3_aa: CASSLGSPGANVLTF

v_call: TRBV7-2
cdr3_aa: CASSREGAANYGYTF

v_call: TRBV7-9
cdr3_aa: CASSPGQGGNYGYTF

v_call: TRBV5-4
cdr3_aa: CASSLVGSSGGHEQYF

v_call: TRBV7-9
cdr3_aa: CASSLSTGGVAKNIQYF

v_call: TRBV25-1
cdr3_aa: CASSELPRETQYF

v_call: TRBV29-1
cdr3_aa: CSGFRVNTEAFF

v_call: TRBV19
cdr3_aa: CASSIQDTQYF

v_call: TRBV5-1
cdr3_aa: CASSLERSKGLPSTDTQYF

v_call: TRBV3-1
cdr3_aa: CASSQHGRDTEAFF

v_call: TRBV11-3
cdr3_aa: CASSAGPSTDTQYF

v_call: TRBV5-6
cdr3_aa: CASSIGLEFGDEQFF

v_call: TRBV27
cdr3_aa: CASSPRRGEKLFF

v_call: TRBV19
cdr3_aa: CASSSRTSGVAYEQYF

v_call: TRBV11-3
cdr3_aa: CASSPPGTAQETQYF

v_call: TRBV30
cdr3_aa: CAWSILRGADTQYF

v_call: TRBV30
cdr3_aa: CAWSVAGSQAFF

v_call: TRBV5-1
cdr3_aa: CASSPGNTDTQYF

v_call: TRBV28
cdr3_aa: CASSLQGQPNSPLHF

v_call: TRBV30
cdr3_aa: CARSRGDGSMNTEAFF

v_call: TRBV20-1
cdr3_aa: CSANRGAGQQTQYF

v_call: TRBV27
cdr3_aa: CASSFEGRGDQPQHF

v_call: TRBV5-6
cdr3_aa: CASSLEVGGAGETQYF

v_call: TRBV28
cdr3_aa: CASRDYSNQPQHF

v_call: TRBV7-3
cdr3_aa: CASSRRQGSYNEQFF

v_call: TRBV4-3
cdr3_aa: CASSQVTGTKNIQYF

v_call: TRBV6-5
cdr3_aa: CASSYSRGQETQYF

v_call: TRBV30
cdr3_aa: CAWSVPGPTDGYTF

v_call: TRBV5-1
cdr3_aa: CASSLVSGAEEQYF

v_call: TRBV6-1
cdr3_aa: CASSNTGNTEAFF

v_call: TRBV20-1
cdr3_aa: CSAPPRSGGETQYF

v_call: TRBV11-2
cdr3_aa: CASSLERDRAYEQYF

v_call: TRBV7-3
cdr3_aa: CASSLREGNQPQHF

v_call: TRBV7-9
cdr3_aa: CASSSGLVLAETQYF

v_call: TRBV6-2/TRBV6-3
cdr3_aa: CASRTRDQGQETQYF

v_call: TRBV4-3
cdr3_aa: CASSQDSGARVGVTQYF

v_call: TRBV2
cdr3_aa: CASSLQENRYNEQFF

v_call: TRBV7-6
cdr3_aa: CASSLARSSGSNYEQYF

v_call: TRBV2
cdr3_aa: CASTGGTTYNEQFF

v_call: TRBV4-3
cdr3_aa: CASSLNRGRGSSYNEQFF

v_call: TRBV2
cdr3_aa: CARGGEDRDRVRFF